This T cell receptor (beta chain) was found in a study of T cell responses to AZD1222 COVID-19 vaccine. Study-wide findings and caveats: Regions left unmutated in variants are reportedly the target of nearly half of spike-specific TCRs. Repertoires were sampled only after the peak T cell response.

Method: immunoSEQ multiplex PCR; TCRdb's copy keeps in-frame clones and lacks some. The data show about 99,000 clones, with 87% seen just once and 2.9% held by the top ten. Trimming stripped 2 bases from V and 5 bases from J, with 16 bases between. The CDR3 sequence is 15 residues long. The germline V gene encodes CDR1 SGHDT and CDR2 YYEEEE. As for this clone: Its specificity is not known.

The TCR was taken from an adult in good health. Specimen: peripheral blood, collected on day 0 of AZD1222 vaccination. V gene TRBV5-6 combines with J gene TRBJ2-5, with a possible D match to TRBD2 (5 bases). CDR3 sequence: CASSFGRSVLETQYF. The CDR3 nucleotides are TGTGCCAGCAGCTTCGGTCGTAGCGTTCTCGAGACCCAGTACTTC.